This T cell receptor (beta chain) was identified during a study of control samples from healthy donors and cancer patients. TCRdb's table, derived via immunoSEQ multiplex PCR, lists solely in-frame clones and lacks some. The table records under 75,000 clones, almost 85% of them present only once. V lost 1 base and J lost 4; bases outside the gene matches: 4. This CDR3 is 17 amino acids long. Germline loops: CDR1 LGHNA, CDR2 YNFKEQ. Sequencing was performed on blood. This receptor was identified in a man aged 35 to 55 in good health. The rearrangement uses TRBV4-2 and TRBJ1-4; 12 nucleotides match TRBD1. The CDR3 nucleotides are TGTGCCAGCAGCCAAGGGGGACAGGGGGCCGGTAATGAAAAACTGTTTTTT. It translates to CASSQGGQGAGNEKLFF.